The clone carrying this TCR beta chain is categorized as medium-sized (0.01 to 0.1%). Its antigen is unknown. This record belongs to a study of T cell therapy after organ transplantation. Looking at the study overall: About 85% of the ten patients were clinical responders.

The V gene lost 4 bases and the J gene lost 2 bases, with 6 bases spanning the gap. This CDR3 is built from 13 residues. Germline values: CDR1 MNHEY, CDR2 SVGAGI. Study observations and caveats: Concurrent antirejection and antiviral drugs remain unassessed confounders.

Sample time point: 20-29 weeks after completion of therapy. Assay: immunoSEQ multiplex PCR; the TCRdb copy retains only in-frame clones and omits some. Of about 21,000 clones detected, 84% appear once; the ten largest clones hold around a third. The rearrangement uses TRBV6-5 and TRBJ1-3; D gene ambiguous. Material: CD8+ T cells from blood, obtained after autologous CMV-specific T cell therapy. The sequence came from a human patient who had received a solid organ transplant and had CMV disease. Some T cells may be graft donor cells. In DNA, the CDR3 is TGTGCCAGCAGTTCCTCAACTGGAAACACCATATATTTT. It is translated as CASSSSTGNTIYF.